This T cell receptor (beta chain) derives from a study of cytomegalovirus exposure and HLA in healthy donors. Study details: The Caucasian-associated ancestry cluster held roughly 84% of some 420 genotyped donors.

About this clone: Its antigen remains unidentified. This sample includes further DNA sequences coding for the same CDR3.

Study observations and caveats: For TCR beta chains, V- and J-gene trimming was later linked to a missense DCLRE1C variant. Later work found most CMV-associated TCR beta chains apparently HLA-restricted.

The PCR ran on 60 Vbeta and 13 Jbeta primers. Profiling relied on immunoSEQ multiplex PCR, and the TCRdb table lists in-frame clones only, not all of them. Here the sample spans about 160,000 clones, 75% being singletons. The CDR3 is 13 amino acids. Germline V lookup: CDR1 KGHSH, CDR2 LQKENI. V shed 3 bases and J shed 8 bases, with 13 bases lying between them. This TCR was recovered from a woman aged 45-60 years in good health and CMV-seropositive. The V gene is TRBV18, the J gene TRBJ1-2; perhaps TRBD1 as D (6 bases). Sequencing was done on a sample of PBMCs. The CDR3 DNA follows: TGTGCCAGCTCACCCGGGCAGGGGTACGGCTACACCTTC. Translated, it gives CASSPGQGYGYTF.